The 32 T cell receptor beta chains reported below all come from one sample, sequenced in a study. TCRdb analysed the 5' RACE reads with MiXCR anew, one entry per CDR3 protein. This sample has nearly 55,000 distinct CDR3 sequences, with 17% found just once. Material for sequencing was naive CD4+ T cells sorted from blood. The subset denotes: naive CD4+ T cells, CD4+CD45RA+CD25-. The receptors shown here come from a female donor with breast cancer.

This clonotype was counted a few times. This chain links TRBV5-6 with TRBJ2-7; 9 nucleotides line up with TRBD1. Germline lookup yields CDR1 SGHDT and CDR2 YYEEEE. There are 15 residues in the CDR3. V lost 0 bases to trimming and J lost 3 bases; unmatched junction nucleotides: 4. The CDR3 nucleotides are TGTGCCAGCAGCTTGGCAGGGACAGGGAACTACGAGCAGTACTTC. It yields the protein CASSLAGTGNYEQYF.

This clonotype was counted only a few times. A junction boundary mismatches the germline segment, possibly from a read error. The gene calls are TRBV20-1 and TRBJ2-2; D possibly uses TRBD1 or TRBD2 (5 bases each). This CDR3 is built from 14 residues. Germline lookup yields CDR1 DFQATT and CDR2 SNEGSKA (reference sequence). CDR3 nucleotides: TGCAGTGCTGCGCATCAGGGAGACACCGGGGAGCTGGTTTTT. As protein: CSAAHQGDTGELVF.

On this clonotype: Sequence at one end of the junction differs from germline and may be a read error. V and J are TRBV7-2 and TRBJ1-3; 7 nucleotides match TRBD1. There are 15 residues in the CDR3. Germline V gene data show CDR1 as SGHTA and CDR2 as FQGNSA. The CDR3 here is CASSPGGPSGKTISF. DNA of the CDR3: TGTGCCAGCAGTCCAGGGGGTCCCTCTGGAAAAACCATATCTTTT. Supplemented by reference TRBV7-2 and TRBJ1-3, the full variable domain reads GAGVSQSPSNKVTEKGKDVELRCDPISGHTALYWYRQSLGQGLEFLIYFQGNSAPDKSGLPSDRFSAERTGGSVSTLTIQRTQQEDSAVYLCASSPGGPSGKTISFGEGSWLTVV.

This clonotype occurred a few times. This CDR3 is CAWERQGPYNEQFF. For the CDR3, the DNA is TGTGCCTGGGAAAGACAGGGCCCCTACAATGAGCAGTTCTTC. V is TRBV30 and J is TRBJ2-1; 7 nucleotides match TRBD1. The V gene end was trimmed by 5 bases and the J gene end by 2 bases; junction bases not matched to a gene: 6. Germline CDR1 reads GTSNPN; CDR2 reads SVGIG (reference sequence). The CDR3 runs 14 residues. The complete variable domain, with remaining parts taken from reference TRBV30 and TRBJ2-1, reads SQTIHQWPATLVQPVGSPLSLECTVEGTSNPNLYWYRQAAGRGLQLLFYSVGIGQISSEVPQNLSASRPQDRQFILSSKKLLLSDSGFYLCAWERQGPYNEQFFGPGTRLTVL.

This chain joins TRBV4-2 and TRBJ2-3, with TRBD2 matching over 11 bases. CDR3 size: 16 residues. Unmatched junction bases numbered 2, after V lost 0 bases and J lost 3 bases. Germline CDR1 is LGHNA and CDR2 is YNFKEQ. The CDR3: CASSQDRTSGTDTQYF. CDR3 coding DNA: TGTGCCAGCAGCCAAGATAGGACTAGCGGGACAGATACGCAGTATTTT.

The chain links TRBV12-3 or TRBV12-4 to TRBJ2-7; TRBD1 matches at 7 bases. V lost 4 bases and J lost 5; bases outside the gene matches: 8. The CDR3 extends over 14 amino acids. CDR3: CASSSNRGYDEQYF. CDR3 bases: TGTGCCAGCAGTTCCAACAGGGGCTACGACGAGCAGTACTTC.

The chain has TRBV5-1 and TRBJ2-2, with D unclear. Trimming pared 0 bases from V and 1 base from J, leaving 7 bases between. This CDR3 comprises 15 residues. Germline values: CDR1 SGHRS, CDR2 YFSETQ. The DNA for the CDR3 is TGCGCCAGCAGCTTGGAGACCGTGAACACCGGGGAGCTGTTTTTT. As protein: CASSLETVNTGELFF. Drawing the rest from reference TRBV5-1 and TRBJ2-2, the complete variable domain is KAGVTQTPRYLIKTRGQQVTLSCSPISGHRSVSWYQQTPGQGLQFLFEYFSETQRNKGNFPGRFSGRQFSNSRSEMNVSTLELGDSALYLCASSLETVNTGELFFGEGSRLTVL.

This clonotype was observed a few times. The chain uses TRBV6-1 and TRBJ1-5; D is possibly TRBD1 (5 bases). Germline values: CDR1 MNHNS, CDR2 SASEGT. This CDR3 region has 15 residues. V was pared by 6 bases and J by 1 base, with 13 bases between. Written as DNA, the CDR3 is TGTGCCAGCAGCTGGGGGGGTTCGAGCAATCAGCCCCAGCATTTT. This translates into CASSWGGSSNQPQHF.

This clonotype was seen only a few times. CDR3 DNA sequence: TGCAGTGCCTCCGTGACTAGTCGGGCCGAGCAGTACTTC. This encodes CSASVTSRAEQYF. V usage is TRBV20-1 and J usage is TRBJ2-7, with D possibly matching TRBD2 (6 bases). The CDR3 totals 13 residues. With 6 bases removed from V and 6 bases from J, the gap between germline ends came to 18 bases. Germline loops: CDR1 DFQATT, CDR2 SNEGSKA (reference sequence).

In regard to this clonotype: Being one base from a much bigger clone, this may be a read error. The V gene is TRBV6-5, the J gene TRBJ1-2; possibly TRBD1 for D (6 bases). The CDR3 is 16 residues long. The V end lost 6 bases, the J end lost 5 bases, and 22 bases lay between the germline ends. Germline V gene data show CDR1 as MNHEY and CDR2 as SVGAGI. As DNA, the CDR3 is TGTGCCAGCAGGTACAGGGCCAGGGGCGGGTCGTATGGCTACACCTTC. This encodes CASRYRARGGSYGYTF.

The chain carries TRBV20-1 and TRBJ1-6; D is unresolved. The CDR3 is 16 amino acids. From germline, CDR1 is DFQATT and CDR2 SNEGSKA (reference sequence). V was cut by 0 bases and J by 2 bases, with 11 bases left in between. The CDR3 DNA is TGCAGTGCTAGAGATACACAGAGCCCCTATAATTCACCCCTCCACTTT. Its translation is CSARDTQSPYNSPLHF.

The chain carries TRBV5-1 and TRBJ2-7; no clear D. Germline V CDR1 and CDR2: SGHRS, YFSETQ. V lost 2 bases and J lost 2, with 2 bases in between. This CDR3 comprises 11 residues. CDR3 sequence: CASSFTYEQYF. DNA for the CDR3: TGCGCCAGCAGCTTTACCTACGAGCAGTACTTC. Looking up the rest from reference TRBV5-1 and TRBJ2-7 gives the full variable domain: KAGVTQTPRYLIKTRGQQVTLSCSPISGHRSVSWYQQTPGQGLQFLFEYFSETQRNKGNFPGRFSGRQFSNSRSEMNVSTLELGDSALYLCASSFTYEQYFGPGTRLTVT.

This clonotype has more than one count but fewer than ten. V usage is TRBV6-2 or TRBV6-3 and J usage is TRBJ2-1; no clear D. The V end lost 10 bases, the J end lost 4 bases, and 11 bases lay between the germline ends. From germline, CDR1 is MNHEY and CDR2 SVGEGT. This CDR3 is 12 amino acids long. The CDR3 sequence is CATSDQYNEQFF. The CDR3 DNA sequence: TGTGCCACTTCGGACCAATACAATGAGCAGTTCTTC.

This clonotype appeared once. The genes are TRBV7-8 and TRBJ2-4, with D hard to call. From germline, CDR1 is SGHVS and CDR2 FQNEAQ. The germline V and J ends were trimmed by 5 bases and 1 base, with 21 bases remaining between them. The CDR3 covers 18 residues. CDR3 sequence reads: CASSPDGALPRAKNIQYF. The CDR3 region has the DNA TGTGCCAGCAGCCCGGACGGAGCCCTGCCTCGTGCCAAAAACATTCAGTACTTC.

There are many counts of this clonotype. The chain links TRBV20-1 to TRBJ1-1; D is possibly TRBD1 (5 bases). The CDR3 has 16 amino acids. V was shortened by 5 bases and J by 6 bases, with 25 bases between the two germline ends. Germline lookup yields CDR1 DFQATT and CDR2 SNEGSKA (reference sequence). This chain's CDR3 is CSARKGRTIYRPEAFF. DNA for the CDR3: TGCAGTGCTCGCAAGGGACGGACAATTTATAGGCCTGAAGCTTTCTTT.

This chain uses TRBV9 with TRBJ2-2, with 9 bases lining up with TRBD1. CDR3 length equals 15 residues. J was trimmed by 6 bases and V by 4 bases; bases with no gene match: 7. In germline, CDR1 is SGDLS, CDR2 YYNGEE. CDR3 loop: CASSSYRGPAGELFF. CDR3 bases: TGTGCCAGCAGCTCATACAGGGGGCCAGCCGGGGAGCTGTTTTTT. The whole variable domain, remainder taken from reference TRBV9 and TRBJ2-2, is DSGVTQTPKHLITATGQRVTLRCSPRSGDLSVYWYQQSLDQGLQFLIQYYNGEERAKGNILERFSAQQFPDLHSELNLSSLELGDSALYFCASSSYRGPAGELFFGEGSRLTVL.

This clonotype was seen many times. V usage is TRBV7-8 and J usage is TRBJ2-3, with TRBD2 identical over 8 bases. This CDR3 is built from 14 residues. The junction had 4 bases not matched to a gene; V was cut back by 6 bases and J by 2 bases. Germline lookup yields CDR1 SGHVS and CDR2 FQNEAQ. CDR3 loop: CASSGLAYTDTQYF. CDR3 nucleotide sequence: TGTGCCAGCAGTGGACTAGCTTACACAGATACGCAGTATTTT.

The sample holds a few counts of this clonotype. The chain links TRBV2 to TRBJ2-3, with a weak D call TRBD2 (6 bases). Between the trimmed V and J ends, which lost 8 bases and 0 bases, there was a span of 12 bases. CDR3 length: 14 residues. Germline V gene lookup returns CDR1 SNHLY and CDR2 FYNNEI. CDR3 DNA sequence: TGTGCCAGCGTTGTTGGAGGGAGCACAGATACGCAGTATTTT. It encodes CASVVGGSTDTQYF.

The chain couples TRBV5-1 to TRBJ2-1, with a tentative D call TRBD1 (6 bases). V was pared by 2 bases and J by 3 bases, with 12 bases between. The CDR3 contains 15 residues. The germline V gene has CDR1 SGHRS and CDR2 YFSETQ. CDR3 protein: CASSLGGAGYNEQFF. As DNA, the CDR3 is TGCGCCAGCAGCTTAGGGGGTGCCGGCTACAATGAGCAGTTCTTC.

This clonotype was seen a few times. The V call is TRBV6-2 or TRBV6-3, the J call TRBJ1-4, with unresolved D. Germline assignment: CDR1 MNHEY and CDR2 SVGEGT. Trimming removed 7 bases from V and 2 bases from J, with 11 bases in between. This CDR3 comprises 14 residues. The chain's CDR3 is CASTRLATNEKLFF. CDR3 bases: TGTGCCAGCACCCGGTTGGCCACTAATGAAAAACTGTTTTTT.

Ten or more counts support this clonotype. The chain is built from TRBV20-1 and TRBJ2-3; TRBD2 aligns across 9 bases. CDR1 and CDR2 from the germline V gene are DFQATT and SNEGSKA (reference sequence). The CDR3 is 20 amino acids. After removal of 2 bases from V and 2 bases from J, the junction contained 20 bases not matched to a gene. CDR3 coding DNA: TGCAGTGCTAGACCTCGCGGACCCCAAGGCCCTAGCGGGGCCACAGATACGCAGTATTTT. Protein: CSARPRGPQGPSGATDTQYF.

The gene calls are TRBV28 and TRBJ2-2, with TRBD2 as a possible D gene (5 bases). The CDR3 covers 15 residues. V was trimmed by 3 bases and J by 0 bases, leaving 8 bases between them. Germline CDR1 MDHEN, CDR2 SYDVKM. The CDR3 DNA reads TGTGCCAGCAGTTTCTCTAGCACGAACACCGGGGAGCTGTTTTTT. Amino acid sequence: CASSFSSTNTGELFF.

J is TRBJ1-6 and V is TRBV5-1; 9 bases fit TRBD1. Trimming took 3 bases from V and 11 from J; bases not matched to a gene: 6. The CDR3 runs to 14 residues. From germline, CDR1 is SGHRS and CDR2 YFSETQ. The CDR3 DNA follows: TGCGCCAGCAGCTGGGACAGGGTTTCGGCACCCCTCCACTTT. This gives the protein CASSWDRVSAPLHF.

Here the CDR3 reads CASRGGGETQYF. The DNA for the CDR3 is TGTGCCAGCAGAGGGGGAGGGGAGACCCAGTACTTC. This sequence joins TRBV2 and TRBJ2-5, with a weak D call TRBD2 (7 bases). V was shortened by 6 bases and J by 5 bases, with 10 bases between the two germline ends. CDR3 length: 12 amino acids. Germline V gene lookup returns CDR1 SNHLY and CDR2 FYNNEI. The full variable domain, rest sourced from reference TRBV2 and TRBJ2-5, is EPEVTQTPSHQVTQMGQEVILRCVPISNHLYFYWYRQILGQKVEFLVSFYNNEISEKSEIFDDQFSVERPDGSNFTLKIRSTKLEDSAMYFCASRGGGETQYFGPGTRLLVL.

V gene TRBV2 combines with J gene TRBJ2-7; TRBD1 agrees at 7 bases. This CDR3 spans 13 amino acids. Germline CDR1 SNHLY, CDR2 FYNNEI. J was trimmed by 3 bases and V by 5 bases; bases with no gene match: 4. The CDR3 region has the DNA TGTGCCAGCAGTTCACAGGGGCTCTACGAGCAGTACTTC. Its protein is CASSSQGLYEQYF.

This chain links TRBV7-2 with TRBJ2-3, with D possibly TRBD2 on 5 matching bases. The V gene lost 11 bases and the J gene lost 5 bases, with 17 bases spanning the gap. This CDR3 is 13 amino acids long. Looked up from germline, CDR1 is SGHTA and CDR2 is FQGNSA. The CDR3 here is CAGSQRWGDTQYF. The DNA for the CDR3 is TGTGCCGGCTCTCAGCGGTGGGGAGATACGCAGTATTTT.

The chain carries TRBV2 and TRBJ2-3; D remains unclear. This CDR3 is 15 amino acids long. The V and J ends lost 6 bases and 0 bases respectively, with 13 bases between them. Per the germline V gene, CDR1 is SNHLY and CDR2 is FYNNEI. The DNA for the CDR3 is TGTGCCAGCAGCGTTGAACTACCCAGCACAGATACGCAGTATTTT. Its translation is CASSVELPSTDTQYF. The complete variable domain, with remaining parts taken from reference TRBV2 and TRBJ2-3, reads EPEVTQTPSHQVTQMGQEVILRCVPISNHLYFYWYRQILGQKVEFLVSFYNNEISEKSEIFDDQFSVERPDGSNFTLKIRSTKLEDSAMYFCASSVELPSTDTQYFGPGTRLTVL.

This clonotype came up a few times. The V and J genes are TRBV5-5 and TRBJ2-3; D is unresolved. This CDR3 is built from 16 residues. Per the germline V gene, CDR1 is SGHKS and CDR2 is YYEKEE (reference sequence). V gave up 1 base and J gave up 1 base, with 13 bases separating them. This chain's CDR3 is CASSLRPVLGTDTQYF. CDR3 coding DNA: TGTGCCAGCAGCTTGCGGCCTGTCCTAGGCACAGATACGCAGTATTTT.

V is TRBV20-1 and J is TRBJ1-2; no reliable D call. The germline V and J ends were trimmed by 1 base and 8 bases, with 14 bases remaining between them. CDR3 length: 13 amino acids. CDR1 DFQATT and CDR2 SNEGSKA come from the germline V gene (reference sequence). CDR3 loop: CSARVSGGRGYTF. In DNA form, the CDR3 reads TGCAGTGCTAGAGTATCCGGAGGGAGAGGCTACACCTTC.

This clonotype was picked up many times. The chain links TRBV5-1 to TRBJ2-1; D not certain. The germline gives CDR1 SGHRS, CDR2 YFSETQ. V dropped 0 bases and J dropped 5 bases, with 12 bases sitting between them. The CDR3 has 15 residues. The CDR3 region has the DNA TGCGCCAGCAGCTTGGCCGAGGTAGCCGACAATGAGCAGTTCTTC. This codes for CASSLAEVADNEQFF.

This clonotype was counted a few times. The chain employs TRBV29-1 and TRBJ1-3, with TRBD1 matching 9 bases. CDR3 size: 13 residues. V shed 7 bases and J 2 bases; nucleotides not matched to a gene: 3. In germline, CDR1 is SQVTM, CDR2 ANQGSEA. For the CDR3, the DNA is TGCAGCGCCAGACAGGGGGCTGGAAACACCATATATTTT. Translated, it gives CSARQGAGNTIYF. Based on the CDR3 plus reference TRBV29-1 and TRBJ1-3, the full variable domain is SAVISQKPSRDICQRGTSLTIQCQVDSQVTMMFWYRQQPGQSLTLIATANQGSEATYESGFVIDKFPISRPNLTFSTLTVSNMSPEDSSIYLCSARQGAGNTIYFGEGSWLTVV.

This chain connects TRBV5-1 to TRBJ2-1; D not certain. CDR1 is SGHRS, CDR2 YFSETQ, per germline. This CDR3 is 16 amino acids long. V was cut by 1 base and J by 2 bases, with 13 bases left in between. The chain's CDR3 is CASSLRSMRTYNEQFF. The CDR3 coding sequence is TGCGCCAGCAGCTTGAGGTCTATGAGAACCTACAATGAGCAGTTCTTC.